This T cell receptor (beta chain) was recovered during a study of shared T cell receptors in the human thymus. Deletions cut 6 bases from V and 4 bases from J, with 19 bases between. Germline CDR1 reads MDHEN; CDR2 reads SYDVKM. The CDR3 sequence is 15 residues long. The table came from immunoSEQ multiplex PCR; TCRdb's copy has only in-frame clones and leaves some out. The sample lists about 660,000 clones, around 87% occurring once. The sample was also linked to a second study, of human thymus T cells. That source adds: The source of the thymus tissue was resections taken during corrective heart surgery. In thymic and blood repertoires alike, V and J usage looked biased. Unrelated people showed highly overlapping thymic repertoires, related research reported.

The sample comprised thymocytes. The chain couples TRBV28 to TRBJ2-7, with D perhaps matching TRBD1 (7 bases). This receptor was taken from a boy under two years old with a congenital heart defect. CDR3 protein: CASRMGQLARYEQYF. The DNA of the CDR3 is TGTGCCAGCAGAATGGGACAGCTAGCGAGGTACGAGCAGTACTTC.